The 19 T cell receptor beta chains below come from one sample, sequenced in a study of breast tumors, draining lymph nodes, adjacent tissues. TCRdb ran MiXCR on the multiplex PCR reads and lists one entry per CDR3 protein. In the table there are 11,000 to 15,000 distinct CDR3 sequences, roughly 55% of which are singletons. The sample comprised tumor-adjacent breast tissue. These receptors all come from a female donor with breast cancer. Some clones in this sample may be carry-over from other donors' samples.

Details on this clonotype: The junction departs from the called germline gene at one end, perhaps through a read error. This rearrangement joins TRBV7-2 to TRBJ2-1, with TRBD2 identical over 7 bases. The CDR3 sequence is 15 residues long. CDR1 and CDR2 (germline): SGHTA, FQGNSA. The CDR3 spells CASSLGYLAGNGQFF. The CDR3 bases are TGTGCCAGCAGCTTAGGGTATTTAGCGGGCAATGGGCAGTTCTTC. The full variable domain, in which reference TRBV7-2 and TRBJ2-1 provide the parts outside the CDR3, is GAGVSQSPSNKVTEKGKDVELRCDPISGHTALYWYRQSLGQGLEFLIYFQGNSAPDKSGLPSDRFSAERTGGSVSTLTIQRTQQEDSAVYLCASSLGYLAGNGQFFGPGTRLTVL.

This clonotype was observed a few times. At one of its ends the junction is not consistent with the germline gene, which may arise from a read error. The rearrangement uses TRBV20-1 and TRBJ2-7, with 9 bases aligning to TRBD2. This CDR3 contains 13 residues. Per the germline V gene, CDR1 is DFQATT and CDR2 is SNEGSKA (reference sequence). The DNA for the CDR3 is TGCAGTGCTGTAGCGGGGGCGGGCGACGAGCAGTACTTT. It specifies CSAVAGAGDEQYF.

This clonotype was seen many times. The chain uses TRBV7-9 and TRBJ1-1; D is unresolved. Germline CDR1 and CDR2: SEHNR and FQNEAQ (reference sequence). CDR3 size: 13 residues. V lost 4 bases, J lost 1 base, and 7 bases lay in between. The CDR3 DNA sequence: TGTGCCAGCAGCTGGGGAGAGAACACTGAAGCTTTCTTT. Its translation: CASSWGENTEAFF. The variable domain in full, with the rest retrieved from reference TRBV7-9 and TRBJ1-1, is DTGVSQNPRHKITKRGQNVTFRCDPISEHNRLYWYRQTLGQGPEFLTYFQNEAQLEKSRLLSDRFSAERPKGSFSTLEIQRTEQGDSAMYLCASSWGENTEAFFGQGTRLTVV.

This clonotype has ten or more counts. Just one base apart from a much larger clone, this may be a read error. Since the CDR3 does not end with the conserved phenylalanine or tryptophan, this likely comes from a read error. This chain uses TRBV20-1 with TRBJ2-1, with D unclear. Germline CDR1 DFQATT, CDR2 SNEGSKA (reference sequence). The CDR3 spans 10 residues. With 5 bases removed from V and 4 bases from J, the gap between germline ends came to 3 bases. CDR3 DNA: TGCAGTGCTTATTACAATGAGCAGTTCTCC. This translates into CSAYYNEQFS.

This clonotype came up once. Since a much larger clone is just one base distant, this may be a read error. The chain employs TRBV7-2 and TRBJ1-1; 7 bases agree with TRBD1. Germline trimming cut 5 bases from V and 6 bases from J; bases unmatched to any gene: 9. The CDR3 contains 14 residues. CDR1 is SGHTA, CDR2 FQGNSA, per germline. CDR3 DNA sequence: TGTGCCAGCAGCCCCGCGACAGGGCTCTCTGAAGCTTTCTTT. Translation: CASSPATGLSEAFF. Full variable domain (remainder filled in from reference TRBV7-2 and TRBJ1-1): GAGVSQSPSNKVTEKGKDVELRCDPISGHTALYWYRQSLGQGLEFLIYFQGNSAPDKSGLPSDRFSAERTGGSVSTLTIQRTQQEDSAVYLCASSPATGLSEAFFGQGTRLTVV.

In its sample, this clonotype ranks as medium-sized. The V gene is TRBV18, the J gene TRBJ2-7; 10 positions agree with TRBD1. CDR3 size: 13 residues. With 5 bases clipped from V and 6 bases from J, the junction kept 4 bases outside the gene matches. Per germline, CDR1 KGHSH and CDR2 LQKENI. CDR3 protein: CASSTGQGREQYF. The CDR3 region has the DNA TGTGCCAGCTCAACGGGACAGGGGCGCGAGCAGTACTTC.

By sample fraction, this clonotype is medium-sized. J is TRBJ2-1 and V is TRBV29-1, with D possibly matching TRBD1 (5 bases). Deletions cut 6 bases from V and 8 bases from J, with 8 bases between. The germline V gene encodes CDR1 SQVTM and CDR2 ANQGSEA. The CDR3 has 10 residues. DNA for the CDR3: TGCAGCGTAAAGACAGATGAGCAGTTCTTC. Encoded protein: CSVKTDEQFF.

With regard to this clonotype: At one boundary the junction diverges from the germline segment, which might be a read error. V gene TRBV7-6 combines with J gene TRBJ2-2, with D perhaps TRBD2 (6 bases). The CDR3 spans 14 residues. The germline V gene encodes CDR1 SGHVS and CDR2 FNYEAQ. The CDR3 here is CASSPRSGRGELFF. Here the CDR3 DNA reads TGTGCTAGCAGCCCCCGTAGCGGTAGGGGGGAGCTGTTTTTT.

This clonotype was counted at least ten times. This could be a read error, since a much larger clone is one nucleotide away. J is TRBJ2-1 and V is TRBV20-1; 12 bases agree with TRBD2. CDR3 length: 14 residues. V shed 5 bases, J shed 9 bases, and the junction held 8 bases outside the gene matches. The V gene's germline CDR1 is DFQATT and CDR2 SNEGSKA (reference sequence). The CDR3 DNA is TGCAGTGCTCGACTAGCGGGAGCGGTGTCTGAGCAGTTCTTC. Translating gives CSARLAGAVSEQFF.

Ten or more counts support this clonotype. A much bigger clone sits one base away, suggesting this may be a read error. J is TRBJ2-2 and V is TRBV6-1; 9 nucleotides match TRBD2. The CDR3 covers 15 residues. Germline V gene lookup returns CDR1 MNHNS and CDR2 SASEGT. With 5 bases clipped from V and 1 base from J, the junction kept 2 bases outside the gene matches. Here the CDR3 reads CASSQLAGNTGELFF. CDR3 DNA sequence: TGTGCCAGCAGTCAACTAGCGGGGAACACCGGGGAGCTGTTTTTT.

V gene TRBV5-5 combines with J gene TRBJ1-1, with TRBD1 identical over 7 bases. Germline-derived CDR1 and CDR2 are SGHKS and YYEKEE (reference sequence). V shed 2 bases, J shed 1 base, and the junction held 5 bases outside the gene matches. CDR3 size: 15 residues. The CDR3 sequence is CASSLRQGANTEAFF. The DNA for the CDR3 is TGTGCCAGCAGCTTAAGACAGGGAGCGAACACTGAAGCTTTCTTT.

This clonotype was observed once. The chain links TRBV7-9 to TRBJ1-2; tentative D call: TRBD1 (5 bases). The germline V gene has CDR1 SEHNR and CDR2 FQNEAQ (reference sequence). The V gene lost 1 base and the J gene lost 8 bases, with 11 bases spanning the gap. The CDR3 is made up of 13 amino acids. The CDR3 bases are TGTGCCAGCAGCTTAGGAGCAGGGAGCGGCTACACCTTC. Amino acids: CASSLGAGSGYTF. Together with reference TRBV7-9 and TRBJ1-2, the CDR3 gives the full variable domain: DTGVSQNPRHKITKRGQNVTFRCDPISEHNRLYWYRQTLGQGPEFLTYFQNEAQLEKSRLLSDRFSAERPKGSFSTLEIQRTEQGDSAMYLCASSLGAGSGYTFGSGTRLTVV.

Ten or more counts support this clonotype. The chain recombines TRBV18 with TRBJ2-1; tentatively, D is TRBD1 (9 bases). Between the trimmed V and J ends, which lost 4 bases and 7 bases, there was a span of 17 bases. CDR1 is KGHSH and CDR2 is LQKENI in the germline V gene. The CDR3 sequence is 15 residues long. DNA for the CDR3: TGTGCCAGCTCACTGGGGACAGGGACTAGTAATGAGCAGTTCTTC. It codes for CASSLGTGTSNEQFF.

This clonotype occurred once. V gene TRBV7-9 combines with J gene TRBJ2-7, with a tentative D call TRBD1 (6 bases). V lost 4 bases to trimming and J lost 3 bases, with 19 bases between them. This CDR3 is built from 16 residues. Germline-derived CDR1 and CDR2 are SEHNR and FQNEAQ (reference sequence). The CDR3 region is CASSSLDGTNFYEQYF. CDR3 bases: TGTGCCAGCAGCTCCCTGGACGGGACAAATTTCTACGAGCAGTACTTC.

This chain connects TRBV7-2 to TRBJ1-2; 8 bases match TRBD1. Per germline, CDR1 SGHTA and CDR2 FQGNSA. V was clipped by 6 bases and J by 3 bases; unmatched bases: 12. The CDR3 length is 16 residues. This chain's CDR3 is CASSHSRGLIYYGYTF. The CDR3 DNA reads TGTGCCAGCAGTCATTCCAGGGGGCTAATCTACTATGGCTACACCTTC.

Many counts were recorded for this clonotype. With a much larger clone just one base away, this may be a read error. This chain connects TRBV20-1 to TRBJ2-7; D possibly corresponds to TRBD1 (5 bases). Germline CDR1 DFQATT, CDR2 SNEGSKA (reference sequence). The CDR3 contains 13 residues. CDR3 nucleotide sequence: TGCAGTGCTAGAGGACAGAACCCCTACGCGCAGTACTTC. The encoded protein is CSARGQNPYAQYF.

In this sample, this clonotype turned up once. The chain links TRBV7-9 to TRBJ2-3; perhaps TRBD2 as D (5 bases). Germline V gives CDR1 SEHNR, CDR2 FQNEAQ (reference sequence). Trimming removed 5 bases from V and 0 bases from J, with 12 bases in between. The CDR3 contains 15 residues. CDR3 nucleotides: TGTGCCAGCAGCCCCACAGCGGCTAGCACAGATACGCAGTATTTT. It specifies CASSPTAASTDTQYF.

There are many counts of this clonotype. A clone one base away is much larger, so this may be a read error. The chain carries TRBV12-3 or TRBV12-4 and TRBJ2-7, with TRBD2 matching over 10 bases. Germline trimming cut 3 bases from V and 2 bases from J; bases unmatched to any gene: 4. This CDR3 has 15 amino acids. CDR3 nucleotides: TGTGCCAGCAGTTTCGGGAGCGGGGGGGCCTACGAGCAGTACTTC. Encoded protein: CASSFGSGGAYEQYF.

This clonotype counts as medium-sized. The chain uses TRBV7-8 and TRBJ2-7; D is perhaps TRBD1 (6 bases). Trimming left V 6 bases short and J 6 bases short, with 15 bases between. The CDR3 runs to 13 residues. Germline-derived CDR1 and CDR2 are SGHVS and FQNEAQ. In nucleotides, the CDR3 is TGTGCCAGCAGTTCACAGGGTTCAAGCGAGCAGTACTTC. Protein sequence: CASSSQGSSEQYF. Together with reference TRBV7-8 and TRBJ2-7, the CDR3 gives the full variable domain: GAGVSQSPRYKVAKRGQDVALRCDPISGHVSLFWYQQALGQGPEFLTYFQNEAQLDKSGLPSDRFFAERPEGSVSTLKIQRTQQEDSAVYLCASSSQGSSEQYFGPGTRLTVT.